Below are 8 T cell receptor beta chains sequenced from a single sample in a study of radiation and T cells in renal cell carcinoma. The repertoire was sequenced with immunoSEQ multiplex PCR; TCRdb's copy has only in-frame clones and lacks some. The repertoire holds 120,000 or so clones, with around 85% as singletons. As for time point: blood 2 weeks post-SBRT. Treatment defined: 15 Gy SBRT to primary tumor, nephrectomy 4 weeks later. The sample here was blood, taken from a patient whose treatment included radiotherapy and nephrectomy. Receptor source: a man in his fifties with renal cell carcinoma.

This clone appeared a single time. V usage is TRBV5-1 and J usage is TRBJ2-7; 7 bases agree with TRBD2. The CDR3 has 14 amino acids. J lost 1 base, V lost 4 bases, and 5 bases had no gene match. The V gene's germline CDR1 is SGHRS and CDR2 YFSETQ. The CDR3: CASSASGASYEQYF. The CDR3, as DNA: TGCGCCAGCAGCGCAAGCGGGGCTTCCTACGAGCAGTACTTC.

The chain is built from TRBV15 and TRBJ1-4; D not resolved. The CDR3 runs to 16 residues. Germline values: CDR1 LNHNV, CDR2 YYDKDF (reference sequence). V was pared by 0 bases and J by 0 bases, with 8 bases between. The CDR3 loop reads CATSRDHGATNEKLFF. In DNA, the CDR3 is TGTGCCACCAGCAGAGATCATGGAGCAACTAATGAAAAACTGTTTTTT.

The rearrangement uses TRBV6-1 and TRBJ2-2, with D tentatively TRBD1 (6 bases). V dropped 5 bases and J dropped 3 bases, with 13 bases sitting between them. This CDR3 region has 15 residues. The V gene's germline CDR1 is MNHNS and CDR2 SASEGT. The CDR3 DNA reads TGTGCCAGCAGTAAACAGGGAAGTGACACCGGGGAGCTGTTTTTT. Protein: CASSKQGSDTGELFF.

The sample holds a few counts of this clone. CDR3 bases: TGTGCCAGCAGCGACGGACAGGGTCCCCACGAGCAGTACTTC. Encoded protein: CASSDGQGPHEQYF. The V call is TRBV7-9, the J call TRBJ2-7, with TRBD1 matching over 8 bases. Unmatched junction bases numbered 8, after V lost 5 bases and J lost 5 bases. The germline CDR1 and CDR2 sequences are SEHNR and FQNEAQ (reference sequence). The CDR3 extends over 14 amino acids.

The genes are TRBV11-1 and TRBJ2-1; possibly TRBD2 for D (5 bases). The CDR3 covers 14 residues. The germline V gene encodes CDR1 SGHAT and CDR2 FQDESV (reference sequence). V lost 5 bases and J lost 13, with 21 bases in between. This CDR3 is CASSPRWTFESQFF. The CDR3 coding sequence is TGTGCCAGCAGCCCGCGGTGGACTTTCGAATCCCAGTTCTTC.

The chain uses TRBV10-3 and TRBJ2-5; either TRBD1 or TRBD2 may fit D (5 bases each). CDR1 is ENHRY and CDR2 is SYGVKD in the germline V gene. This CDR3 has 14 amino acids. Trimming took 10 bases from V and 2 from J, leaving 17 bases between them. For the CDR3, the DNA is TGTGCCACCCAGACAGATCGAGGGCAAGAGACCCAGTACTTC. This encodes CATQTDRGQETQYF.

CDR3 DNA: TGTGCCAGTAGTATACAGCGGGGGGGCCTCCGAGAGACCCAGTACTTC. The encoded protein is CASSIQRGGLRETQYF. The V and J genes are TRBV19 and TRBJ2-5; TRBD2 matches 10 bases. V gave up 2 bases and J gave up 4 bases; unmatched junction bases: 7. The CDR3 runs 16 residues. Germline V gene data show CDR1 as LNHDA and CDR2 as SQIVND (reference sequence).

V and J are TRBV7-6 and TRBJ2-1; possible D gene TRBD1, 5 bases. This CDR3 is 15 amino acids long. Germline CDR1 and CDR2: SGHVS and FNYEAQ. V was clipped by 3 bases and J by 7 bases, with 16 bases between them. This CDR3 reads CASSFQRTTQNEQFF. The DNA for the CDR3 is TGTGCCAGCAGCTTCCAACGGACAACCCAGAATGAGCAGTTCTTC.